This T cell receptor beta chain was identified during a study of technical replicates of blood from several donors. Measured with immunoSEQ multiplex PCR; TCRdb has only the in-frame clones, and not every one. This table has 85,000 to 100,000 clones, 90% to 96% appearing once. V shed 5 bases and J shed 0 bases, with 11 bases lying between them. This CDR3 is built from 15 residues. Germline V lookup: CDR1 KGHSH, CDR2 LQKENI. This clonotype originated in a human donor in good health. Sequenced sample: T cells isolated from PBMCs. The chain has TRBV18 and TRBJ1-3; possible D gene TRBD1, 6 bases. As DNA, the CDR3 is TGTGCCAGCTCATTACAGGGAAGCTCTGGAAACACCATATATTTT. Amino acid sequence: CASSLQGSSGNTIYF.